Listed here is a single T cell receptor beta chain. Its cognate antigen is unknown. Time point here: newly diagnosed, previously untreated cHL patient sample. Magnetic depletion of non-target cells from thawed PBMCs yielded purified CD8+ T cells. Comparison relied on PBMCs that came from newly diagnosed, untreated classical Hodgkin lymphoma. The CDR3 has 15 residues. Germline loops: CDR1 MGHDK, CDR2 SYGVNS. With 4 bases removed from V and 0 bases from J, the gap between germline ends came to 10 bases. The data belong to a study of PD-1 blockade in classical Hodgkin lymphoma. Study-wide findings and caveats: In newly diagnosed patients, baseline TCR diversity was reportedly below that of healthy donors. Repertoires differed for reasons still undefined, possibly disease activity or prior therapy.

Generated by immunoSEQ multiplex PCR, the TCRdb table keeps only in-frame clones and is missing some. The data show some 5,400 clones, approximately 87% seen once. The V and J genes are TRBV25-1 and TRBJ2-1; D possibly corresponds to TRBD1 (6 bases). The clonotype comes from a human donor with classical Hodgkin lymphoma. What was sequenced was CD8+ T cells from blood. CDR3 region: CASSGDNGSYNEQFF. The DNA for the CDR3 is TGTGCCAGCAGTGGGGACAATGGCTCCTACAATGAGCAGTTCTTC.